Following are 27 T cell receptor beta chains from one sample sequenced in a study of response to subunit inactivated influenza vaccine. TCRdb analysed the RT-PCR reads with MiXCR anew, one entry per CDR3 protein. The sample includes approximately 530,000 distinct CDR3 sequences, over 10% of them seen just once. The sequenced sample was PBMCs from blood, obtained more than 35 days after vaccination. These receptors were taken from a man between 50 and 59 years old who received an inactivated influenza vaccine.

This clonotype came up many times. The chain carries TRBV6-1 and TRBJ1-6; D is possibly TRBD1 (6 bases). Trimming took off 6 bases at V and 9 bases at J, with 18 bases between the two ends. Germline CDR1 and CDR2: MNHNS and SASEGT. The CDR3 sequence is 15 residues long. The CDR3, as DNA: TGTGCCAGCAGCTTTGCGGACAGAGGCAGTTCACCCCTCCACTTT. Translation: CASSFADRGSSPLHF.

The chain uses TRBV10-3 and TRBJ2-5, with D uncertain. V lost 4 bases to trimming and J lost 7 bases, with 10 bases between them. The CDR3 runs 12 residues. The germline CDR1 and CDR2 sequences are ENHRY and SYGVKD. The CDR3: CAISASTGTQYF. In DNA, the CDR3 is TGTGCCATCAGTGCCAGCACGGGGACCCAGTACTTC.

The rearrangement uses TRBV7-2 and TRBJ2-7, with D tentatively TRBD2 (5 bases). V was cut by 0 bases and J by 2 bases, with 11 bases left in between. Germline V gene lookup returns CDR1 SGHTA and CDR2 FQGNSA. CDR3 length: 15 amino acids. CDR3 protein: CASSLARAETYEQYF. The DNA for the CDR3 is TGTGCCAGCAGCTTAGCGAGGGCAGAAACCTACGAGCAGTACTTC.

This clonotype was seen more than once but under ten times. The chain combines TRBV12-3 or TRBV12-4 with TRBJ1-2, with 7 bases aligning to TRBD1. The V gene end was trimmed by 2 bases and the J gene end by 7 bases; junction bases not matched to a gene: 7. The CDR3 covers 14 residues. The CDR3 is CASSLQEGATGYTF. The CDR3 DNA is TGTGCCAGCAGTTTACAGGAGGGGGCGACTGGCTACACCTTC.

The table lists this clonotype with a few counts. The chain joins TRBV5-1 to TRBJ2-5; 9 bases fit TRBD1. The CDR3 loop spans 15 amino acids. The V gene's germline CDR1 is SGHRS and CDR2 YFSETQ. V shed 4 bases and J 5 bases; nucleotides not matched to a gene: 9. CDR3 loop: CASSGGTGSRETQYF. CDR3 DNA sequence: TGCGCCAGCAGCGGCGGGACAGGGTCGAGGGAGACCCAGTACTTC.

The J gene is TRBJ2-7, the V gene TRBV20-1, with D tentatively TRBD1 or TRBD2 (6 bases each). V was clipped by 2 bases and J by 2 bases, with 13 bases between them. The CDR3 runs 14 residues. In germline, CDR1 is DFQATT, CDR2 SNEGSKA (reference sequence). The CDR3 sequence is CSARSEGGPYEQYF. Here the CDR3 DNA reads TGCAGTGCTAGATCAGAGGGGGGACCCTACGAGCAGTACTTC.

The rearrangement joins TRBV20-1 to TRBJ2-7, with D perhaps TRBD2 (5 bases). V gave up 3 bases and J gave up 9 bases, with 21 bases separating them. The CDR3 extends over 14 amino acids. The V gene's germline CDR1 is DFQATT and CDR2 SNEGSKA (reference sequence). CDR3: CSASRDSSGERQYF. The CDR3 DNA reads TGCAGTGCTAGCCGGGATTCCTCGGGTGAGCGGCAGTACTTC.

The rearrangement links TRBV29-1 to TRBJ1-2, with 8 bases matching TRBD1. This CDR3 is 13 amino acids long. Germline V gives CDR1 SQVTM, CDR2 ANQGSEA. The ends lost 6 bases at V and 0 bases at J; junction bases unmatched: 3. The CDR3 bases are TGCAGCGTCGGGGACAGGTCTAACTATGGCTACACCTTC. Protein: CSVGDRSNYGYTF.

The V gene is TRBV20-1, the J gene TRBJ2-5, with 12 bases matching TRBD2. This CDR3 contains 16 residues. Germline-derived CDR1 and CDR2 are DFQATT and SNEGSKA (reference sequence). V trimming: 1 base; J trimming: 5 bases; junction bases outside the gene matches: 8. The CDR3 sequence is CSARAPSGRATETQYF. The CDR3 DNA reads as TGCAGTGCTAGAGCACCTAGCGGGAGGGCGACGGAGACCCAGTACTTC.

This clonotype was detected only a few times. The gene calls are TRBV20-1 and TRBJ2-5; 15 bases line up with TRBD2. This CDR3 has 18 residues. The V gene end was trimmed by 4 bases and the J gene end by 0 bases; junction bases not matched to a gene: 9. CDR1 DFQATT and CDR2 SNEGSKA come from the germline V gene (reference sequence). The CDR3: CSAIWTSGGEIHQETQYF. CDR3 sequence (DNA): TGCAGTGCTATTTGGACTAGCGGGGGGGAAATACACCAAGAGACCCAGTACTTC.

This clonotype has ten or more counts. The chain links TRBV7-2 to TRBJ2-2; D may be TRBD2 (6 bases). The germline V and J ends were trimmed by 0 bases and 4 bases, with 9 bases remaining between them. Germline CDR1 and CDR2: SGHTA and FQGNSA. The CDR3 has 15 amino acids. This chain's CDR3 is CASSLAHGGTGELFF. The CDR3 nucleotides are TGTGCCAGCAGCTTAGCGCACGGGGGCACCGGGGAGCTGTTTTTT.

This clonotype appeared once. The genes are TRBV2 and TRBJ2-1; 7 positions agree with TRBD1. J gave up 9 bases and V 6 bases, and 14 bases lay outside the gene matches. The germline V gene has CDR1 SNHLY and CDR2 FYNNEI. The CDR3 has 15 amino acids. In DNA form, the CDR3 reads TGTGCCAGCAGACGTACCGGGACAGAAATTGGTGAGCAGTTCTTC. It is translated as CASRRTGTEIGEQFF.

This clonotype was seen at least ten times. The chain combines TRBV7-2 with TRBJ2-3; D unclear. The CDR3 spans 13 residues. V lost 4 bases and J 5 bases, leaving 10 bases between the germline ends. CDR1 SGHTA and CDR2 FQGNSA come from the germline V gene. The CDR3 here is CASSSPTGDTQYF. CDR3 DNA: TGTGCCAGCAGCTCCCCTACTGGAGATACGCAGTATTTT.

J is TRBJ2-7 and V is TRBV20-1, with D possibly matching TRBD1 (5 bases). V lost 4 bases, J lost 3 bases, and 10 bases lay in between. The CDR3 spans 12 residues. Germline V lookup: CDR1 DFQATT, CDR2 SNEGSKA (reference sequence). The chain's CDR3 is CSANRQIYEQYF. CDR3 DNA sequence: TGCAGTGCTAACCGACAGATCTACGAGCAGTACTTC.

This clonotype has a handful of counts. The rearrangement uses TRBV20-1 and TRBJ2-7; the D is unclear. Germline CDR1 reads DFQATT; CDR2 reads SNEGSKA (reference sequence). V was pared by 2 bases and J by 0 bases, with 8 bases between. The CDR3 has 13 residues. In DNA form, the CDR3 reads TGCAGTGCTAGACGACAAAGCTCCTACGAGCAGTACTTC. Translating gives CSARRQSSYEQYF.

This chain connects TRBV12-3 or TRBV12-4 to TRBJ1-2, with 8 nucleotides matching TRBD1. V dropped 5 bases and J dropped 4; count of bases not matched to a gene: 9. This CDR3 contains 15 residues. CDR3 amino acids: CASSPRTGSSYGYTF. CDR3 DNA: TGTGCCAGCAGTCCTCGGACAGGGTCCAGCTATGGCTACACCTTC.

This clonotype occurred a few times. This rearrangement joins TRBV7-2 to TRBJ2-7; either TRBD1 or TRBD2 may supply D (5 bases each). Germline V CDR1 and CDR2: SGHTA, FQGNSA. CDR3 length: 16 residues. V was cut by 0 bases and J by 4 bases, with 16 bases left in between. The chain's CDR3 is CASSLAKVGDRYEQYF. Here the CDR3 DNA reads TGTGCCAGCAGCTTAGCTAAGGTGGGGGATAGGTACGAGCAGTACTTC.

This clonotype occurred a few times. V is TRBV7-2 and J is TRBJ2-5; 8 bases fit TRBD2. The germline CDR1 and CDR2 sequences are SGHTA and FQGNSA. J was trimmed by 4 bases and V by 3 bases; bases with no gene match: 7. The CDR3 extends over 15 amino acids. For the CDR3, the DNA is TGTGCCAGCAGCTTTCACGGGGGGGCTGGAGAGACCCAGTACTTC. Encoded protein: CASSFHGGAGETQYF. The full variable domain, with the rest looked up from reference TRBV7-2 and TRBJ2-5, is GAGVSQSPSNKVTEKGKDVELRCDPISGHTALYWYRQSLGQGLEFLIYFQGNSAPDKSGLPSDRFSAERTGGSVSTLTIQRTQQEDSAVYLCASSFHGGAGETQYFGPGTRLLVL.

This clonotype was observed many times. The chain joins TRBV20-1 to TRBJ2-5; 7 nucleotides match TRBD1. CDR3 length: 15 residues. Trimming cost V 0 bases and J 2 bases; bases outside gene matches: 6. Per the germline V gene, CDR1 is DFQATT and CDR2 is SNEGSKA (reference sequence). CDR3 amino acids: CSARDLTGAQETQYF. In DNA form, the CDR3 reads TGCAGTGCTAGAGATCTTACAGGGGCACAAGAGACCCAGTACTTC.

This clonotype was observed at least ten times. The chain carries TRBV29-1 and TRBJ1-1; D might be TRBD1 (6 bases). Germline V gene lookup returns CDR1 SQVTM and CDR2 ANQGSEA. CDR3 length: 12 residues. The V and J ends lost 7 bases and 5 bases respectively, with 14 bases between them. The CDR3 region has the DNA TGCAGCGCCCAGGGGCCGGGGACTGAAGCTTTCTTT. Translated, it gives CSAQGPGTEAFF.

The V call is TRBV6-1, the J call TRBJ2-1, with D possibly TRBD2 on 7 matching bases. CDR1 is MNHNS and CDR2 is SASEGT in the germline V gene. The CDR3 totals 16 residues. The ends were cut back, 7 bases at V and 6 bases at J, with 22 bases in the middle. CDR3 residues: CASKHTPGEGGNEQFF. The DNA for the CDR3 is TGTGCCAGCAAACACACGCCAGGGGAGGGTGGCAATGAGCAGTTCTTC.

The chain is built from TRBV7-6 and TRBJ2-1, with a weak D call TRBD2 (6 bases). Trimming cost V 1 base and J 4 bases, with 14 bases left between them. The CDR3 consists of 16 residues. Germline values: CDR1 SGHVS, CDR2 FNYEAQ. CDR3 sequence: CASSLGVASVYNEQFF. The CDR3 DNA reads TGTGCCAGCAGCTTAGGGGTCGCTAGCGTATACAATGAGCAGTTCTTC. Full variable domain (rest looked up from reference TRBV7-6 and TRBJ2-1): GAGVSQSPRYKVTKRGQDVALRCDPISGHVSLYWYRQALGQGPEFLTYFNYEAQQDKSGLPNDRFSAERPEGSISTLTIQRTEQRDSAMYRCASSLGVASVYNEQFFGPGTRLTVL.

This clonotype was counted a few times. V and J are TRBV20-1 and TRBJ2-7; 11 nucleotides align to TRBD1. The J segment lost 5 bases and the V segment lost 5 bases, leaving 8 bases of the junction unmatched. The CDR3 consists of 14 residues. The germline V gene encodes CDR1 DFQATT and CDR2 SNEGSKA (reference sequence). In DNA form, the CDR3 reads TGCAGTGCTTCTCTGGCGGGACAGGGGGACGAGCAGTACTTC. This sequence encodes CSASLAGQGDEQYF.

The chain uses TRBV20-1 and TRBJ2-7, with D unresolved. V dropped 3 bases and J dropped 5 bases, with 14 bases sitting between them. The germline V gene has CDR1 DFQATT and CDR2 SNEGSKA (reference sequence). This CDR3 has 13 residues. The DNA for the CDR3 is TGCAGTGCTAGGGTCTCAGGTATCCACGAGCAGTACTTC. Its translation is CSARVSGIHEQYF.

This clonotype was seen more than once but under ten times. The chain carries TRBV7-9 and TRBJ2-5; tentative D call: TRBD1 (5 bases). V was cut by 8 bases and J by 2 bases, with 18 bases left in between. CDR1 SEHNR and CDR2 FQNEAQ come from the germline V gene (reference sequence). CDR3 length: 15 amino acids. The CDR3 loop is CASAPGGRGQETQYF. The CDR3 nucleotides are TGTGCCAGCGCCCCAGGTGGAAGGGGTCAAGAGACCCAGTACTTC.

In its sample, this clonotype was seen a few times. The CDR3 is CASSPPTGQGIDEQFF. The CDR3, as DNA: TGTGCCAGCTCACCACCAACCGGACAGGGAATAGATGAGCAGTTCTTC. The chain is built from TRBV18 and TRBJ2-1, with 8 bases lining up with TRBD1. The CDR3 covers 16 residues. Germline loops: CDR1 KGHSH, CDR2 LQKENI. With V trimmed by 0 bases and J by 8 bases, 9 bases remained unmatched.

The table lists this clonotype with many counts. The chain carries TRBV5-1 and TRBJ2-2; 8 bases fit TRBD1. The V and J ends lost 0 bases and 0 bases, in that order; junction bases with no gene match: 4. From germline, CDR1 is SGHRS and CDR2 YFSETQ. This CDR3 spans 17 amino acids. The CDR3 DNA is TGCGCCAGCAGCTTGGCCAGGGGGCTTCCGAACACCGGGGAGCTGTTTTTT. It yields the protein CASSLARGLPNTGELFF.